This TCR beta chain appears in the sequencing data of a study of blood T cell repertoires in COVID-19. Study background: The United States, Italy and Spain provided the acute and convalescent COVID-19 samples.

Clones were sequenced by immunoSEQ multiplex PCR, and TCRdb holds only the in-frame ones, with some missing. The sample contains tens of thousands of clones, approximately 88% of which appear only once. The specimen was peripheral blood. The receptor was derived from a woman aged 70-85 years with acute or convalescent COVID-19.

The CDR3 sequence: CASATSSGSYNEQFF. The CDR3 coding sequence is TGCGCCAGCGCGACCTCTAGCGGGTCTTACAATGAGCAGTTCTTC. The chain couples TRBV5-1 to TRBJ2-1; the match to TRBD2 covers 8 bases. This CDR3 is built from 15 residues. CDR1 is SGHRS, CDR2 YFSETQ, per germline. Trimming removed 7 bases from V and 4 bases from J; junction bases left unmatched: 10.